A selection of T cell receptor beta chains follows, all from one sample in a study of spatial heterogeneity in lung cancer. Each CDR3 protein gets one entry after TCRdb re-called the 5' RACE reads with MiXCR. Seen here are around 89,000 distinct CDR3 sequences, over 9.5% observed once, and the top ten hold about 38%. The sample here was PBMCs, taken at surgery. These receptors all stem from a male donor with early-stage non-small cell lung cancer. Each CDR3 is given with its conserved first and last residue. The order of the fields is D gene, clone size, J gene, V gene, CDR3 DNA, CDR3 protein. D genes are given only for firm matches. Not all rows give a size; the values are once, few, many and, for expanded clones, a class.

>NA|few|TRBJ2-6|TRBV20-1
TGCAGTGCCTCCGACTCTGGGGCCAACGTCCTGACTTTC
CSASDSGANVLTF
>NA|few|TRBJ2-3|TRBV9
TGTGCCAGCAGCGGGGCCCTGGGGCGGACAGATACGCAGTATTTT
CASSGALGRTDTQYF
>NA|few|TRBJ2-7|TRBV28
TGTGCCAGCAGTTTTTCAAACCCGACCTACGAGCAGTACTTC
CASSFSNPTYEQYF
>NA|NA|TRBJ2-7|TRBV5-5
TGTGCCAGCAGAGCGGAGGCGGACGGGTACTACGAGCAGTACTTC
CASRAEADGYYEQYF
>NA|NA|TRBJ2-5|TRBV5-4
TGTGCCAGCAGCTTGTCCCGGGGGGCGAGGGAGACCCAGTACTTC
CASSLSRGARETQYF
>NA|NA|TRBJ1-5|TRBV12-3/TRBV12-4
TGTGCCAGCAGTTTACGACCGAGAAATCAGCCCCAGCATTTT
CASSLRPRNQPQHF
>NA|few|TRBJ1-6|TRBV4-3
TGCGCCAGCAGTCTATACAGGGTCGGGGCGGATTCACCCCTCCACTTT
CASSLYRVGADSPLHF
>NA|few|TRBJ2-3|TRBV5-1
TGCGCCAGCAGCTCGGAAGGTACGCAGTATTTT
CASSSEGTQYF
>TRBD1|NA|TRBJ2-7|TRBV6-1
TGTGCCAGCATGTGGGGACGGGGACAGTCCTACGAGCAGTACTTC
CASMWGRGQSYEQYF
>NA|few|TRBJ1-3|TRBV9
TGTGCCAGCACCCGAGACGAATACCCTGGAAACACCATATATTTT
CASTRDEYPGNTIYF
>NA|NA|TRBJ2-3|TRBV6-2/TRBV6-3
TGTGCCAGCATGGAGGGAGTCACAGATACGCAGTATTTT
CASMEGVTDTQYF
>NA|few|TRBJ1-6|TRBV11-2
TGTGCCAGCAGCTCCTCCCGTTCCCTCCACTTT
CASSSSRSLHF
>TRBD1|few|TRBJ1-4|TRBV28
TGTGCCAGCAGCTCGCCAACAGGGGGGGAAAAACTGTTTTTT
CASSSPTGGEKLFF
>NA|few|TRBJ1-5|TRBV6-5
TGTGCCAGCTCGGGCCTACGGAGCAATCAGCCCCAGCATTTT
CASSGLRSNQPQHF
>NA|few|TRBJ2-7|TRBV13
TGTGCCAGCAGCGGCGGGACAGCCAACTACGAGCAGTACTTC
CASSGGTANYEQYF
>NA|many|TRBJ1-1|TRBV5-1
TGCGCCAGCAGCTTGGATATCATGAACACTGAAGCTTTCTTT
CASSLDIMNTEAFF
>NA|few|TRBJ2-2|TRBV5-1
TGCGCCAGCAGCATCCTCAGGCCGAATCGGGGCACCGGGGAGCTGTTTTTT
CASSILRPNRGTGELFF
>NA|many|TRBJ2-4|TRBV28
TGTGCCAGCCACCATAACGCGCTGAACATTCAGTACTTC
CASHHNALNIQYF
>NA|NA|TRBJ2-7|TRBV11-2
TGTGCCAGCAGCCCCGGGACTTCCATGGGTTGGGAGCAGTACTTC
CASSPGTSMGWEQYF
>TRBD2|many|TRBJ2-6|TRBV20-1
TGCAGTGCTAGGTCTCCGGGACTAGCGGGTTCTGGGGCCAACGTCCTGACTTTC
CSARSPGLAGSGANVLTF
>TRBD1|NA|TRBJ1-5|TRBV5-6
TGTGCCAGCAGCATGGGACAGAGCAATCAGCCCCAGCATTTT
CASSMGQSNQPQHF
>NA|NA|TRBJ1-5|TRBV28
TGTGCCAGCAGTTTAAGACAGGTTGATCAGCCCCAGCATTTT
CASSLRQVDQPQHF
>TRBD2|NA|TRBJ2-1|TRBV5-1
TGCGCCAGCAGCCTTACTAGCGGGAGGGCCGTCTCCTACAATGAGCAGTTCTTC
CASSLTSGRAVSYNEQFF
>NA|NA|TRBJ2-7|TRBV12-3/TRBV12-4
TGTGCCAGCAGTCTTGCCCCCGGTCCGGTGGGCTACGAGCAGTACTTC
CASSLAPGPVGYEQYF
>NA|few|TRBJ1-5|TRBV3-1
TGTGCCAGCAGCCAAGGCCAGGGGCCCCAATGGCCCCAGCATTTT
CASSQGQGPQWPQHF
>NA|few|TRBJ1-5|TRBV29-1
TGCAGCGCTCGACTGTCGGGGGAAAGCAATCAGCCCCAGCATTTT
CSARLSGESNQPQHF
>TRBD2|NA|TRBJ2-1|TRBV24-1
TGTGCCACCAGTGATGGGGGACTAGCGGGAGTAGAGCAGTTCTTC
CATSDGGLAGVEQFF
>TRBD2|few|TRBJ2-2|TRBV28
TGTGCCAGCAGTCCCCCGGGACTAGCGGGGGGGCCGATTTCGGACACCGGGGAGCTGTTTTTT
CASSPPGLAGGPISDTGELFF
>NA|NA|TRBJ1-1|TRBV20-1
TGCAGTGCTAGGGCAAACACTGAAGCTTTCTTT
CSARANTEAFF
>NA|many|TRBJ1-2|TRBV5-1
TGCGCCAGCAGTGACATGAACTATGGCTACACCTTC
CASSDMNYGYTF
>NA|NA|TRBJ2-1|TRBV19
TGTGCCAGTAGTATGAATCCCATCCCTTACAATGAGCAGTTCTTC
CASSMNPIPYNEQFF
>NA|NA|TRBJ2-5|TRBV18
TGTGCCAGCTCACCACGGGTAGGCCAAGAGACCCAGTACTTC
CASSPRVGQETQYF
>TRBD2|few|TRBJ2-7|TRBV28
TGTGCCAGCAGTTTTGTTGGCGGGAGAGGATCCTACGAGCAGTACTTC
CASSFVGGRGSYEQYF
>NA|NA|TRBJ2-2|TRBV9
TGTGCCAGCAGCTCGCCTTTTGGCGGCGCCGGGGAGCTGTTTTTT
CASSSPFGGAGELFF
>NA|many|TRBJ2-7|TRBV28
TGTGCCAGCAGTTCCCCGGGGCCAGTGGGATACGAGCAGTACTTC
CASSSPGPVGYEQYF
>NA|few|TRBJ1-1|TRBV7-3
TGTGCCAGCAGCTCGACGCGGCCTGAAGCTTTCTTT
CASSSTRPEAFF
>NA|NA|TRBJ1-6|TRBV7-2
TGTGCCAGCAGCTTAGCCTCCGCGACGTCTAATTCACCCCTCCACTTT
CASSLASATSNSPLHF
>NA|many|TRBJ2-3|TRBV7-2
TGTGCCAGCAGCTTAGATAAGTACACAGATACGCAGTATTTT
CASSLDKYTDTQYF
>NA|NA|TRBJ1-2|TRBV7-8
TGTGCCAGCAGCTTGATCTTGCCCAACTATGGCTACACCTTC
CASSLILPNYGYTF
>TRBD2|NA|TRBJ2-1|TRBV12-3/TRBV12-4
TGTGCCAGCAGTTTTATAAGCGGGACTTCTAGTAATGAGCAGTTCTTC
CASSFISGTSSNEQFF
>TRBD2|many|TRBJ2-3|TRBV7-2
TGTGCCAGCAGTCCTCAAGCGGGGTTTAGCACAGATACGCAGTATTTT
CASSPQAGFSTDTQYF
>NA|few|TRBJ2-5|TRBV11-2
TGTGCCAGCAGGTTAACATCGGAGACCCAGTACTTC
CASRLTSETQYF
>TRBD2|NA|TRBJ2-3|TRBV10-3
TGTGCCATCAGTGAGTCTCTAGCGGGAGATACGCAGTATTTT
CAISESLAGDTQYF
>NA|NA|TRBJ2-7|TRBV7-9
TGTGCCAGCAGCCCGACCTGGGGTAGCGTCCGCTCCTACGAGCAGTACTTC
CASSPTWGSVRSYEQYF
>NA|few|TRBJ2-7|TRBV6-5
TGTGCCAGCAGACTACAGGGTACCTACGAGCAGTACTTC
CASRLQGTYEQYF
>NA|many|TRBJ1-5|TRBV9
TGTGCCAGCAGCGTAGGACAAGACTACCGGGCCAATCAGCCCCAGCATTTT
CASSVGQDYRANQPQHF
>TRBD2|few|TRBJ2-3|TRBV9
TGTGCCAGCAGCGAGGGACTAGCGGCTAGCACAGATACGCAGTATTTT
CASSEGLAASTDTQYF
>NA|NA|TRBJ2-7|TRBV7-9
TGTGCCAGCAGCTTAGCCCTCGATTGGGGGTCCTTAGCCTACGAGCAGTACTTC
CASSLALDWGSLAYEQYF
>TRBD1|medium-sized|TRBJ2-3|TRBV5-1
TGCGCCAGCAGCCTTGACAGGGGTAGCACAGATACGCAGTATTTT
CASSLDRGSTDTQYF